The source of this T cell receptor beta chain is a study of T cell responses to AZD1222 COVID-19 vaccine. The CDR3 totals 14 residues. V was clipped by 0 bases and J by 4 bases, with 9 bases between them. Germline CDR1 reads SGHAT; CDR2 reads FQNNGV. TCRdb's table, derived via immunoSEQ multiplex PCR, lists solely in-frame clones and lacks some. Of about 56,000 clones detected, 86% appear once; the ten largest clones hold approximately 16%. This clonotype was sampled from an adult in good health. The sequenced sample was peripheral blood, obtained on day 0 of AZD1222 vaccination. The genes are TRBV11-2 and TRBJ1-2; D is unresolved. The CDR3 here is CASSLEGSFYGYTF. CDR3 coding DNA: TGTGCCAGCAGCTTAGAGGGGTCCTTCTATGGCTACACCTTC. The entire variable domain, with the rest obtained from reference TRBV11-2 and TRBJ1-2, is as follows: EAGVAQSPRYKIIEKRQSVAFWCNPISGHATLYWYQQILGQGPKLLIQFQNNGVVDDSQLPKDRFSAERLKGVDSTLKIQPAKLEDSAVYLCASSLEGSFYGYTFGSGTRLTVV.